These 13 T cell receptor beta chains originate from one sample sequenced in a study of human T cells and chemical hapten exposure (TCRdb year 2021). The library was produced with RACE. The sequencer was a NextSeq 500. The public reads were run again by TCRdb, first through fastp at Q25 and then through MiXCR, and only productive beta chains were kept. When rows share a CDR3 protein, they turn into one entry using the most common DNA and genes. Across this sample there are about 350,000 distinct CDR3 sequences, with more than 5% seen only once. The biggest ten clones account for about 5.6% of the sample. This specimen's time point label, per the study, means: patch test 2, 6 weeks after DPC sensitization. The sample's treatment or condition label, decoded: therapeutic diphenylcyclopropenone sensitization with weekly scalp DPC. Source: whole blood, taken in connection with sensitization to the hapten diphenylcyclopropenone (DPC). The receptor set was obtained from a woman in her late teens or twenties with alopecia areata. Some clones in this sample may be carry-over from other donors' samples.

V is TRBV14 and J is TRBJ1-1, with 8 bases aligning to TRBD1. Trimming at V came to 1 base and at J to 4 bases, leaving 8 bases not matched to a gene. Germline CDR1 SGHDN, CDR2 FVKESK. This CDR3 is built from 16 residues. CDR3 sequence: CASSQGSGGAGTEAFF. For the CDR3, the DNA is TGTGCCAGCAGCCAAGGGTCAGGGGGCGCGGGCACTGAAGCTTTCTTT.

The V and J genes are TRBV21-1 and TRBJ2-5; TRBD1 reflects the table's D call only, with no check against the DNA. TRBV21-1 is deemed a pseudogene. The CDR3 covers 15 residues. The chain's CDR3 is CASSLRDRIQETQYF. CDR3 coding DNA: TGTGCCAGCAGCCTCCGGGACAGGATCCAAGAGACCCAGTACTTC.

This clonotype occurred a few times. The rearrangement uses TRBV29-1 and TRBJ2-1, with D maybe TRBD1 (5 bases). V dropped 3 bases and J dropped 6 bases, with 6 bases sitting between them. CDR3 length: 11 residues. Per germline, CDR1 SQVTM and CDR2 ANQGSEA. In nucleotides, the CDR3 is TGCAGCGTTGACGACAGCAATGAGCAGTTCTTC. Translated: CSVDDSNEQFF.

This clonotype was counted many times. The rearrangement uses TRBV12-3 or TRBV12-4 and TRBJ2-4, with a weak D call TRBD2 (7 bases). This CDR3 is built from 15 residues. Trimming removed 8 bases from V and 2 bases from J, with 16 bases in between. Here the CDR3 DNA reads TGTGCCAGCCTGGAGGGGGGGGCCCCCAAAAACATTCAGTACTTC. This gives the protein CASLEGGAPKNIQYF.

This clonotype showed up many times. The chain couples TRBV6-2 or TRBV6-3 to TRBJ1-5, with no clear D. Germline CDR1 reads MNHEY; CDR2 reads SVGEGT. The germline V and J ends were trimmed by 2 bases and 1 base, with 12 bases remaining between them. This CDR3 is 16 amino acids long. The CDR3 sequence is CASSYRTLGSNQPQHF. The CDR3, as DNA: TGTGCCAGCAGTTACCGGACCCTAGGGAGCAATCAGCCCCAGCATTTT.

V gene TRBV7-2 combines with J gene TRBJ1-3; D call uncertain. With 4 bases removed from V and 0 bases from J, the gap between germline ends came to 16 bases. CDR1 SGHTA and CDR2 FQGNSA come from the germline V gene. The CDR3 runs 17 residues. The CDR3 region is CASSSTRLGFSGNTIYF. CDR3 nucleotide sequence: TGTGCCAGCAGCTCCACCCGCCTCGGATTCTCTGGAAACACCATATATTTT.

This clonotype was seen a few times. V and J are TRBV11-2 and TRBJ2-3, with a tentative D call TRBD2 (6 bases). The CDR3 extends over 13 amino acids. The germline CDR1 and CDR2 sequences are SGHAT and FQNNGV. The germline V and J ends were trimmed by 7 bases and 4 bases, with 12 bases remaining between them. In DNA, the CDR3 is TGTGCCAGCACCACGGAGGGCTCAGATACGCAGTATTTT. Residues: CASTTEGSDTQYF. The full variable domain, completed using reference TRBV11-2 and TRBJ2-3, is EAGVAQSPRYKIIEKRQSVAFWCNPISGHATLYWYQQILGQGPKLLIQFQNNGVVDDSQLPKDRFSAERLKGVDSTLKIQPAKLEDSAVYLCASTTEGSDTQYFGPGTRLTVL.

The chain joins TRBV6-2 or TRBV6-3 to TRBJ1-6, with D possibly TRBD1 on 5 matching bases. The germline gives CDR1 MNHEY, CDR2 SVGEGT. The CDR3 extends over 13 amino acids. V was trimmed by 8 bases and J by 6 bases, leaving 11 bases between them. CDR3 loop: CASYPGRNSPLHF. The CDR3 nucleotides read TGTGCCAGCTATCCGGGACGTAATTCACCCCTCCACTTT.

This clonotype was counted a few times. V usage is TRBV12-3 or TRBV12-4 and J usage is TRBJ2-1, with D unclear. This CDR3 region has 13 residues. V dropped 6 bases and J dropped 9 bases, with 15 bases sitting between them. The CDR3 loop is CASSPTGMTEQFF. CDR3 DNA sequence: TGTGCCAGCAGCCCAACCGGAATGACTGAGCAGTTCTTC.

This clonotype was counted between two and nine times. The J gene is TRBJ2-3, the V gene TRBV4-3; TRBD1 matches 7 bases. Per the germline V gene, CDR1 is LGHNA and CDR2 is YSLEER. This CDR3 has 17 residues. J was trimmed by 5 bases and V by 4 bases; bases with no gene match: 15. The CDR3 bases are TGCGCCAGCAGCCCCCGACAGGGAGTATATGTCTTAGATACGCAGTATTTT. Translating it yields CASSPRQGVYVLDTQYF.

This clonotype was recorded many times. The genes are TRBV28 and TRBJ2-7, with 8 bases lining up with TRBD1. CDR1 and CDR2 (germline): MDHEN, SYDVKM. The ends lost 6 bases at V and 0 bases at J; junction bases unmatched: 7. CDR3 size: 15 residues. The CDR3 sequence is CASSPGQASSYEQYF. The CDR3, as DNA: TGTGCCAGCAGCCCGGGACAGGCGAGCTCCTACGAGCAGTACTTC.

The V gene is TRBV29-1, the J gene TRBJ2-1; 7 bases align to TRBD1. The CDR3 totals 14 residues. Looked up from germline, CDR1 is SQVTM and CDR2 is ANQGSEA. The V gene end was trimmed by 1 base and the J gene end by 8 bases; junction bases not matched to a gene: 8. The CDR3 DNA follows: TGCAGCGTTGAAGCGGGCCAGGGGGTTCATGAGCAGTTCTTC. It yields the protein CSVEAGQGVHEQFF.

This clonotype has more than one count but fewer than ten. The genes are TRBV20-1 and TRBJ2-5, with 8 bases aligning to TRBD1. The CDR3 runs to 14 residues. With V trimmed by 2 bases and J by 1 base, 3 bases remained unmatched. Germline CDR1 and CDR2: DFQATT and SNEGSKA (reference sequence). As DNA, the CDR3 is TGCAGTGCTAGACTGGACAGGGCCCAAGAGACCCAGTACTTC. Its translation: CSARLDRAQETQYF.